The rows below give T cell receptor beta chains drawn from one sample of a study of cytomegalovirus exposure and HLA in healthy donors. Generated by immunoSEQ multiplex PCR, the TCRdb table keeps only in-frame clones and is missing some. This sample has about 130,000 clones, with roughly 82% found just once. Sample: PBMCs. All receptors derive from a woman under 30 in good health and CMV-seropositive. The CDR3 runs from the conserved cysteine through the conserved F or W. Fields, in order: V gene, D gene, J gene, clone size, CDR3 DNA, CDR3 protein. A D gene is named only where the DNA matches it firmly. Rows give clone size only sometimes, using once, few, many, or a class for an expanded clone.

TRBV4-1	-	TRBJ1-5	-	TGCGCCAGCAGCCAGGCGTCCGGGGGAAGGCAGCCCCAGCATTTT	CASSQASGGRQPQHF
TRBV11-3	-	TRBJ2-2	-	TGTGCCAGCAGCTTGATCCCGTCCGGCGGGGAGCTGTTTTTT	CASSLIPSGGELFF
TRBV27	-	TRBJ1-2	-	TGTGCCAGCAGTTCTCCGGGGGATGGCTACACCTTC	CASSSPGDGYTF
TRBV11-2	-	TRBJ2-5	-	TGTGCCAGCAGCTCCCTCACAGGGTACGAGACCCAGTACTTC	CASSSLTGYETQYF
TRBV28	-	TRBJ1-3	few	TGTGCCAGCAGTCCTACAGGGACGGGAAACACCATATATTTT	CASSPTGTGNTIYF
TRBV5-4	-	TRBJ1-2	-	TGTGCCAGCAGCGAGACGGGCTATGGCTACACCTTC	CASSETGYGYTF
TRBV5-4	-	TRBJ1-1	-	TGTGCCAGCAGTCCGGTGGGGGGTAACACTGAAGCTTTCTTT	CASSPVGGNTEAFF
TRBV7-2	TRBD2	TRBJ2-2	-	TGTGCCAGCAGCTTACGGGGGGGTGGGGAGCTGTTTTTT	CASSLRGGGELFF
TRBV23-1	TRBD1	TRBJ1-4	-	TGCGCCAGCACCGGACAGGGGAACGAAAAACTGTTTTTT	CASTGQGNEKLFF
TRBV7-9	TRBD2	TRBJ2-7	-	TGTTCCAGCAGCCACGGATCGGGACTACCATCATACGAGCAGTACTTC	CSSSHGSGLPSYEQYF
TRBV7-9	TRBD1	TRBJ1-2	-	TGTGCCAGCAGCACCGGGACAGTCTCCTATGGCTACACCTTC	CASSTGTVSYGYTF
TRBV4-2	TRBD1	TRBJ2-7	-	TGTGCCAGCAGCCCTACCCGGGACAGTGCCTACGAGCAGTACTTC	CASSPTRDSAYEQYF
TRBV6-5	TRBD2	TRBJ2-7	-	TGTGCCAGCAGGGACTGGACTAGCCCCTACGAGCAGTACTTC	CASRDWTSPYEQYF
TRBV25-1	TRBD2	TRBJ2-5	-	TGTGCCAGCTCGGGGACTAGCGGGGGAGAGACCCAGTACTTC	CASSGTSGGETQYF
TRBV4-1	-	TRBJ1-2	-	TGCGCCAGCAGCCCCACGGGTTTGGTCGTGGCCGGAGTTGGCTACACCTTC	CASSPTGLVVAGVGYTF
TRBV18	-	TRBJ1-1	-	TGTGCCAGCTCACCACCGTGGAGGGGTTCAACTGAAGCTTTCTTT	CASSPPWRGSTEAFF
TRBV7-9	TRBD1	TRBJ2-7	-	TGTGCCAGCAGCCCGGGACAGGGCTTTGACGAGCAGTACTTC	CASSPGQGFDEQYF
TRBV30	-	TRBJ1-5	once	TGTGCCTGGAGTACAGGGACAAACCATCAGCCCCAGCATTTT	CAWSTGTNHQPQHF
TRBV19	TRBD1	TRBJ1-1	-	TGTGCCAGTAGCCCAGGGGGCGTAACTGAAGCTTTCTTT	CASSPGGVTEAFF
TRBV7-3	TRBD1	TRBJ2-3	-	TGTGCCAGCAGCCCCGGACAGGGGGCCGGTACGCAGTATTTT	CASSPGQGAGTQYF
TRBV7-8	-	TRBJ1-2	-	TGTGCCAGCAGCTTAGAACAGGCTCGGTATGGCTACACCTTC	CASSLEQARYGYTF
TRBV5-6	-	TRBJ2-3	-	TGTGCCAGCAGCCAGTTCGGCAGGGCGGAAGCAGATACGCAGTATTTT	CASSQFGRAEADTQYF
TRBV5-8	-	TRBJ2-1	-	TGTGCCAGCAGCTTTATTAATGAGCAGTTCTTC	CASSFINEQFF
TRBV4-1	-	TRBJ1-4	few	TGCGCCAGCAGCCAAGATGGAGGGGGGGCTGAAAAACTGTTTTTT	CASSQDGGGAEKLFF
TRBV9	-	TRBJ1-3	-	TGTGCCAGCAGCGTAGAGGAGGGGGGGCAGAGCTCTGGAAACACCATATATTTT	CASSVEEGGQSSGNTIYF
TRBV6-4	TRBD1	TRBJ2-3	-	TGTGCCAGCAGGGATCCGGGACAGGGGGAGGTAGATACGCAGTATTTT	CASRDPGQGEVDTQYF
TRBV5-1	TRBD2	TRBJ2-2	-	TGCGCCAGCAGCTTAGCGGGGGGACGCACCGGGGAGCTGTTTTTT	CASSLAGGRTGELFF
TRBV15	-	TRBJ1-2	once	TGTGCCACCAGCAGAGAAGGGGGAATCAACTATGGCTACACCTTC	CATSREGGINYGYTF